These T cell receptor beta chains were read from a single sample in a study of response to subunit inactivated influenza vaccine. TCRdb recomputed calls from the RT-PCR reads with MiXCR, one row per CDR3 protein. The sample yields roughly 570,000 distinct CDR3 sequences, 13% seen once. Sequences were derived from PBMCs from blood, sampled 40 to 50 days after vaccination. All receptors derive from a man aged 45-65 years who received an inactivated influenza vaccine. The conserved cysteine and the conserved F or W are not part of the CDR3 here. A D gene is named only where the DNA matches it firmly.

>TRBJ1-6|NA|TRBV20-1
SAMIQGNNSPLH
>TRBJ2-3|TRBD2|TRBV12-3/TRBV12-4
ASSPTSGGRDTQY
>TRBJ2-1|NA|TRBV12-3/TRBV12-4
ASRIGPYNEQF
>TRBJ2-7|TRBD1|TRBV27
ASSGQPGQGAYEQY
>TRBJ1-1|NA|TRBV7-9
ASTDPIGGRTEAF
>TRBJ1-5|NA|TRBV28
ASSYPDIRRQPQH
>TRBJ2-1|NA|TRBV5-6
ASSYLTGTGLLSEQF
>TRBJ2-1|TRBD2|TRBV28
ATWTSGYNEQF
>TRBJ1-2|NA|TRBV4-3
ASSQDARGNGYT
>TRBJ2-7|NA|TRBV27
ASTPTGTLSYEQY
>TRBJ1-5|NA|TRBV20-1
SAQLSGDSWTQH
>TRBJ2-3|NA|TRBV5-1
ASSFGSSSTDTQY
>TRBJ2-7|NA|TRBV4-3
ASSHTDSYEQY